The clone carrying this TCR beta chain was seen repeatedly, ten times or more. TRAV- and TRBV-specific primers primed first-strand cDNA, covering alpha and beta chains. Both a constant-region primer and a V-primer adapter served to amplify TCRs across roughly 22 PCR cycles. Researchers amplified the isolated mRNA using in vitro transcription. TCRdb recomputed calls from the reads with MiXCR, one row per CDR3 protein. The sample holds about 58,000 distinct CDR3 sequences, about a quarter seen once. The sample comes from a study of low-dose radiotherapy and immunotherapy resistance in tumors. Study details: Every two weeks, one day ahead of radiation and immunotherapy, cyclophosphamide 200 mg/m2 was given (intravenously). From cycle 1 day 1, patients took oral aspirin 300 mg every day for four cycles.

Time point here: after trial treatment. Documented treatment: LDRT plus nivolumab, ipilimumab, low-dose cyclophosphamide and aspirin (RACIN trial). Donors were treated with nivolumab, ipilimumab, aspirin, and low-dose cyclophosphamide and radiotherapy. With 7 bases removed from V and 4 bases from J, the gap between germline ends came to 4 bases. Per germline, CDR1 KGHDR and CDR2 SFDVKD. This CDR3 has 11 amino acids. The source was PBMCs, collected after low-dose radiotherapy plus immunotherapy. V is TRBV24-1 and J is TRBJ1-3; no clear D gene. This TCR was recovered from a male donor with prostate cancer. Here the CDR3 DNA reads TGTGCCACCAGCGACGGAAACACCATATATTTT. Translation gives CATSDGNTIYF.